The T cell receptor (beta chain) described here comes from a study of blood T cell repertoires in COVID-19 (dated by TCRdb to 2020 to 2021). About the full investigation: Samples covering the acute and convalescent phases of COVID-19 were provided by collaborators in the United States, Italy and Spain. The repertoires were released in a freely available public database meant as a resource for research on the immune response to SARS-CoV-2. Nearly every sample came with metadata listing a de-identified subject ID, COVID-19 status, age in years and sex. The material from the prospective study consisted of cDNA or gDNA derived from T cells, B-cell-depleted T cells, or PBMCs. The samples were drawn from the first 160 participants of the ongoing ImmuneRACE study and from 950 to 1,500 subjects provided by 6 global collaborators. The dataset comprised deeply sampled blood TCRbeta repertoires from subjects exposed to, actively infected with, or recovered from COVID-19. Where available, HLA class I and class II types were taken from metadata supplied by the sample provider and were not determined by assay-based typing.

On this clone: Its antigen remains undetermined. The input lacks base qualities; no much larger clone sits a single base away.

Relative to germline, V is 5 bases shorter and J is 2 bases shorter, with 9 bases between their ends. According to the germline V gene, CDR1 reads MRHNA and CDR2 reads SNTAGT. Measured from the cysteine to the phenylalanine, the CDR3 is 13 residues long. Only the CDR3 DNA is retained, 39 bases long and in frame from the first base. In the prospective study, participants were about 18 to 100 years old, resided in 20 to 30 geographic areas of the United States, and were enrolled through a virtual design. Cohort assignment in the prospective study relied on participant-reported clinical history from a screening survey and a study questionnaire. Recovered participants in ImmuneRACE Cohort 3 were defined as having two consecutive negative NP/OP PCR tests, clearance from a healthcare professional, or resolution of symptoms. In the prospective study, whole blood, serum and a nasopharyngeal or oropharyngeal swab were collected from each participant by mobile phlebotomists. Prospective study participants could optionally give additional blood draws and questionnaires over an approximately 2-month period. Prospective study blood samples were shipped either frozen or at room temperature before DNA extraction.

The immunoSEQ Assay, a bias-controlled multiplex PCR, was used to amplify TCRbeta CDR3 regions from genomic DNA. As for how the authors treated the data: Within the assay, amplification of reference gene primers was used to estimate how many nucleated cells each sample contained. Sequence reads were collapsed and filtered to measure the absolute abundance of every unique TCRbeta CDR3 rearrangement. For each sample, productive Simpson clonality was calculated as the square root of Simpson's diversity index over productive rearrangements. TCRdb limited this immuneACCESS table to in-frame rearrangements with V and J called. A share of clones is missing; checked studies link under half to unresolved V genes, and the rest is unexplained. V and J calls plus clone size are reproduced from that table; the DNA served to infer D and trimming. This sample comprises 390,000 or so clones, around four fifths of them detected only once. The ten largest account for approximately 4.7% of the sample.

The paper's findings and limits, for the study overall: How much clinical and demographic metadata was included differed by source and by participant, and the metadata was provided uncurated.

The chain was built from TRBV6-4 and TRBJ1-1; a tentative D match to TRBD1 spans 6 bases. What was sequenced was PBMCs or T cells enriched from blood (not recorded which). The receptor was isolated from a woman in her forties or fifties who had recovered from COVID-19. CDR3 region: CASSQTGNTEAFF. In nucleotides, the sequence is TGTGCCAGCAGTCAGACAGGAAACACTGAAGCTTTCTTT.